The entry below gives a single TCR beta chain sequence along with its context. These data originate in a study of blood T cells in healthy people across ages. Germline V gene sequence: CDR1 MNHEY, CDR2 SVGEGT. The CDR3 covers 12 residues. The V end was cut by 11 bases, the J end by 1 base, with 9 bases between. Next came a second PCR, run for roughly 7 to 12 cycles, which used a sample-barcoded 5' primer along with a J-beta primer mix. Using its own MiXCR run on the 5' RACE reads, TCRdb lists one record per CDR3 protein. The sample shows under 800,000 distinct CDR3 sequences, roughly 43% of them seen only once.

This rearrangement joins TRBV6-2 or TRBV6-3 to TRBJ1-5; D is unclear. The sequence was obtained from a woman aged 60-75 years in good health. The sample consisted of blood. CDR3 region: CAGGQSNQPQHF. For the CDR3, the DNA is TGTGCCGGAGGTCAGAGCAATCAGCCCCAGCATTTT.